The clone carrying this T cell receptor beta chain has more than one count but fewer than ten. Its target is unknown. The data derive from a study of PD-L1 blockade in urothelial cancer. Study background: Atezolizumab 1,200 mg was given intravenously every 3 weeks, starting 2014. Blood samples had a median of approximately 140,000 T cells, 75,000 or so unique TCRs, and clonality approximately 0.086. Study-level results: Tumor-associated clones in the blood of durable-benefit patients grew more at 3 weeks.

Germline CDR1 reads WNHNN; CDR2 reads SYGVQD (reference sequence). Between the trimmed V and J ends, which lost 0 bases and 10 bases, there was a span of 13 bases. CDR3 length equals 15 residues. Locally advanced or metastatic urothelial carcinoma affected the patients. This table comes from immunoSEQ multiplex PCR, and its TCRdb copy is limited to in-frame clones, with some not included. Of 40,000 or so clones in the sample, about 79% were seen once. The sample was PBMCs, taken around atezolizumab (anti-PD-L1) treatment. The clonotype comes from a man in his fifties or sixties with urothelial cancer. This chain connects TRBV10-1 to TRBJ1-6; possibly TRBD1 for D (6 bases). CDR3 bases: TGCGCCAGCAGTGAGTCCGGAGCAGGGGACTCACCCCTCCACTTT. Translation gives CASSESGAGDSPLHF.